This T cell receptor beta chain emerged from a study of shared clonotypes between healthy human individuals. As regards this clone: Its cognate antigen is unknown.

It was CD45RO-negative cells, positively selected for CCR7, that made up naive CD8 cells, with terminally differentiated effector memory CD45RA+ cells excluded. Running of the assay took place at deep level. Generated by immunoSEQ multiplex PCR, the TCRdb table keeps only in-frame clones and is missing some. The sample has some 2,100,000 clones; approximately 94% are singletons. Whole-study results and caveats: Non-shared clonotypes displayed generation probabilities falling below those of clonotypes present in all four donors. Apart from blood, nothing was sampled; tissue repertoires likely differ.

This sequence originates from a man aged 18 to 29 in good health. Some clones in this sample may be carry-over from other donors' samples. The source material was naive CD8+ T cells from PBMCs.

The CDR3 DNA follows: TGCGCCAGCAGCTCCCCCACGGACATAGCCTACGAGCAGTACTTC. Its protein product is CASSSPTDIAYEQYF. This rearrangement joins TRBV5-1 to TRBJ2-7; the D gene is possibly TRBD1 (5 bases). There are 15 residues in the CDR3. Germline lookup yields CDR1 SGHRS and CDR2 YFSETQ. Trimming removed 3 bases at V and 2 bases at J, with 15 bases between.